This T cell receptor beta chain originates from a study of blood T cell repertoires in COVID-19. V dropped 7 bases and J dropped 7; count of bases not matched to a gene: 8. Germline V gene lookup returns CDR1 SGHDT and CDR2 YYEEEE. This CDR3 is built from 14 residues. This clone was found once. TCRdb's table, derived via immunoSEQ multiplex PCR, lists solely in-frame clones and lacks some. The data show around 250,000 clones, about 80% seen once. The sample comprised peripheral blood. This TCR came from a woman of 80 years or more with acute or convalescent COVID-19. The V and J genes are TRBV5-6 and TRBJ2-1; 10 nucleotides match TRBD1. CDR3 bases: TGTGCCAGCTCTTGGGACAGGGGAGTAAATGAGCAGTTCTTC. This translates into CASSWDRGVNEQFF.